Listed below are T cell receptor beta chains from one sample, sequenced in a study of T cell changes during pregnancy in multiple sclerosis. Assay used: immunoSEQ multiplex PCR; TCRdb lists only in-frame clones, some missing. The sample carries about 31,000 clones, about 90% recorded once. The specimen comprised CD4+ T cells from peripheral blood mononuclear cells, sampled in the first trimester of pregnancy. The origin of the receptors is a female donor in good health, enrolled as a control in a pregnancy study. Each CDR3 is given with its conserved first and last residue. A D gene is named only where the DNA matches it firmly. Expanded clones get a size class; other rows say once, few or many, or leave the size out.

len | j_gene | abundance | d_gene | v_gene | CDR3nt | CDR3aa
13 | TRBJ2-6 | NA | NA | TRBV11-3 | TGTGCGGGCCGGTCCTCGGGGGCCAACGTCCTGACTTTC | CAGRSSGANVLTF
16 | TRBJ2-7 | NA | NA | TRBV10-3 | TGTGCCATCAGTGAGTCGGGGGGACAGAACATGGACGAGCAGTACTTC | CAISESGGQNMDEQYF
13 | TRBJ1-1 | NA | NA | TRBV19 | TGTGCCAGTAGTATTTGGACAGACACTGAAGCTTTCTTT | CASSIWTDTEAFF
17 | TRBJ2-3 | NA | NA | TRBV4-3 | TGCGCCAGCAGCCAAGCGCGAGGTGGCAGGGGCACAGATACGCAGTATTTT | CASSQARGGRGTDTQYF
15 | TRBJ2-7 | NA | NA | TRBV6-6 | TGTGCCAGCAGTTCCCGGGACTTGGGTTCCTACGAGCAGTACTTC | CASSSRDLGSYEQYF
16 | TRBJ1-2 | medium-sized | NA | TRBV11-3 | TGTGCCAGCAGCTTAGAGGGCAGGGGCGGAGACTATGGCTACACCTTC | CASSLEGRGGDYGYTF
13 | TRBJ2-7 | NA | NA | TRBV2 | TGTGCCAGCAGTCGCGGGTTAGGTTACGAGCAGTACTTC | CASSRGLGYEQYF
14 | TRBJ2-3 | NA | NA | TRBV5-5 | TGTGCCAGCAGCCCTTGGGGGGGGCGAGTTACGCAGTATTTT | CASSPWGGRVTQYF
16 | TRBJ1-3 | NA | NA | TRBV7-9 | TGTGCCAGCAGCTTAGGACAGGCACTATCTGGAAACACCATATATTTT | CASSLGQALSGNTIYF
12 | TRBJ1-1 | NA | TRBD1 | TRBV6-6 | TGTGCCAGCAGGACAGGGGGCACTGAAGCTTTCTTT | CASRTGGTEAFF
13 | TRBJ1-1 | few | NA | TRBV6-6 | TGTGCCAGCAGTTACACGCCACAGAATGAAGCTTTCTTT | CASSYTPQNEAFF
13 | TRBJ1-2 | NA | TRBD1 | TRBV30 | TGTGCCTGGAGTCCGACAGGGTACTATGGCTACACCTTC | CAWSPTGYYGYTF
16 | TRBJ1-4 | NA | NA | TRBV9 | TGTGCCAGCAGCGCCCTCGGTGGGCAAAAAGGAGAAAAACTGTTTTTT | CASSALGGQKGEKLFF